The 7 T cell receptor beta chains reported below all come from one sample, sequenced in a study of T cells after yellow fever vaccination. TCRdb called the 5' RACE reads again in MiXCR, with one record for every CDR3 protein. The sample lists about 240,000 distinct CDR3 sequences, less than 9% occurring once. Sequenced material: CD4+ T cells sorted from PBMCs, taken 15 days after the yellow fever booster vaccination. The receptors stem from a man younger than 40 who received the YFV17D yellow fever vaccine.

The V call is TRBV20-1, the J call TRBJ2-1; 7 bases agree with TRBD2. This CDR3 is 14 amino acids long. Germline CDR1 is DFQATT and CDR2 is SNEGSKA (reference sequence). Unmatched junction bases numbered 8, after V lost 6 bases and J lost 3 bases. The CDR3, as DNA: TGCAGTGCGGTCCCTAGCGGACACTACAATGAGCAGTTCTTC. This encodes CSAVPSGHYNEQFF.

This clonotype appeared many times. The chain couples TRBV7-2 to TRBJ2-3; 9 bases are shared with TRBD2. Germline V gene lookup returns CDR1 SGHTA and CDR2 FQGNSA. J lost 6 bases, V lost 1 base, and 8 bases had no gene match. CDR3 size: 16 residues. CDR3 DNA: TGTGCCAGCAGCTTAGTGTCGGGCGGGAGGGCCGATACGCAGTATTTT. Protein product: CASSLVSGGRADTQYF. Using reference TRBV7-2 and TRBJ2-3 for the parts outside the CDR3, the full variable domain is GAGVSQSPSNKVTEKGKDVELRCDPISGHTALYWYRQSLGQGLEFLIYFQGNSAPDKSGLPSDRFSAERTGGSVSTLTIQRTQQEDSAVYLCASSLVSGGRADTQYFGPGTRLTVL.

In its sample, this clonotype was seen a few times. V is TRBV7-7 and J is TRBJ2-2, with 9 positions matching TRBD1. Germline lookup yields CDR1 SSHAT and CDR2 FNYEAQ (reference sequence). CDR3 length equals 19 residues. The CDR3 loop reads CASDNGGTGSHGNTGELFF. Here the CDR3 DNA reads TGTGCTAGCGACAACGGGGGGACAGGGTCACATGGTAACACCGGGGAGCTGTTTTTT.

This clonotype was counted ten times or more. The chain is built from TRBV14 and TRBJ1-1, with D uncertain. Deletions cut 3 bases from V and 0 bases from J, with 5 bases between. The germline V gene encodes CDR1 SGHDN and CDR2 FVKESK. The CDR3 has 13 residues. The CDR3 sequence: CASSQALNTEAFF. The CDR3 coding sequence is TGTGCCAGCAGCCAGGCCTTGAACACTGAAGCTTTCTTT.

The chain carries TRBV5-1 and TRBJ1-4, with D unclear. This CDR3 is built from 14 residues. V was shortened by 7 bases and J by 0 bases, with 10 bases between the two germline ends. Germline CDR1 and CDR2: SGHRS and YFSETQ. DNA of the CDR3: TGCGCCAGCTCGACCGTGGCAACTAATGAAAAACTGTTTTTT. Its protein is CASSTVATNEKLFF.

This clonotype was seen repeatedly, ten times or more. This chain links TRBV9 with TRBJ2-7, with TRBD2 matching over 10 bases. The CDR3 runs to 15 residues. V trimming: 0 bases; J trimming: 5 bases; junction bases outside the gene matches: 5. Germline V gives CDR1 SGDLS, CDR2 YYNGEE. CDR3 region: CASSVDEAGGNEQYF. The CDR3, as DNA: TGTGCCAGCAGCGTAGATGAAGCGGGAGGGAACGAGCAGTACTTC.

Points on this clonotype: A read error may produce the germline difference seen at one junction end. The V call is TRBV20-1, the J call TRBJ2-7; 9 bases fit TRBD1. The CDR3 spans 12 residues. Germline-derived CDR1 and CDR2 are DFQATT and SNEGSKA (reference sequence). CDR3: CSATRQGGESLF. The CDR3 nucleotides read TGCAGTGCTACCCGACAGGGGGGCGAGTCTCTCTTC.